This T cell receptor (beta chain) was observed in a study of neurological immune-mediated disorders. Whole-study results and caveats: No expanded-clone CDR3 amino acid sequence recurred across subjects, suggesting private TCR-beta repertoires.

The yield of each sequencing run was over 160 million TCR-beta sequences from 15-18 subjects. TCRdb re-analysed the 5' RACE reads in MiXCR, keeping a single row per CDR3 protein. The repertoire consists of 39,000 or so distinct CDR3 sequences, with roughly 5% occurring once and the leading ten covering 9%. This clonotype showed up many times. Its antigen is unidentified. This CDR3 contains 13 residues. Trimming removed 3 bases from V and 5 bases from J, with 10 bases in between. Source material: CD4+ T cells from blood. The clonotype was recovered from a man aged 18 to 30 in good health. The V call is TRBV12-3 or TRBV12-4, the J call TRBJ2-5; D is ambiguous. For the CDR3, the DNA is TGTGCCAGCAGTTTCGTCCTTCGGGAGACCCAGTACTTC. This sequence encodes CASSFVLRETQYF.